This T cell receptor beta chain was obtained from a study of spatial heterogeneity in lung cancer. This clonotype showed up many times. Time point meaning: blood at routine non-recurrence follow-up after resection. Trimming took 2 bases from V and 5 from J, leaving 8 bases between them. The germline V gene has CDR1 MGHDK and CDR2 SYGVNS. This CDR3 is 13 amino acids long. One entry per CDR3 protein results from TCRdb running MiXCR on the 5' RACE reads. The sample consists of about 20,000 distinct CDR3 sequences, approximately 11% of them appearing once. The clonotype comes from a female donor with early-stage non-small cell lung cancer. The chain employs TRBV25-1 and TRBJ2-3, with D perhaps TRBD2 (6 bases). Sequenced here: PBMCs, sampled at follow-up. The CDR3 DNA follows: TGTGCCAGCAGTGAAGCGGGGAGAGATACGCAGTATTTT. Its protein product is CASSEAGRDTQYF.